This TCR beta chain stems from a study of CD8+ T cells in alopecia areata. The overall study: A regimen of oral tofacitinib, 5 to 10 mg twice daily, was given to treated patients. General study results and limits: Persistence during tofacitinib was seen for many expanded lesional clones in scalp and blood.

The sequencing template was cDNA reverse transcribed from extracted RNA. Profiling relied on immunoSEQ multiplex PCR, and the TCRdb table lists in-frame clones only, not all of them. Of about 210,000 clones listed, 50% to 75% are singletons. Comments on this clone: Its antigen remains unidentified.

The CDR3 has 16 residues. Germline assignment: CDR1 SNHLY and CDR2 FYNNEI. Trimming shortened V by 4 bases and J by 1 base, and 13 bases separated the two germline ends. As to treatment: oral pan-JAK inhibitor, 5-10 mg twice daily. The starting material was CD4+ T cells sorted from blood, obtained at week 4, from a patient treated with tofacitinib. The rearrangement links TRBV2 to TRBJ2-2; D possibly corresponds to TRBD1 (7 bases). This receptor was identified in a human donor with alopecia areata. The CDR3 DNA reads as TGTGCCAGCAGTGTGGAGGGGGCGCGGAACACCGGGGAGCTGTTTTTT. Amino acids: CASSVEGARNTGELFF. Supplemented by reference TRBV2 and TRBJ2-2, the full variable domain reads EPEVTQTPSHQVTQMGQEVILRCVPISNHLYFYWYRQILGQKVEFLVSFYNNEISEKSEIFDDQFSVERPDGSNFTLKIRSTKLEDSAMYFCASSVEGARNTGELFFGEGSRLTVL.